One sample yielded the 8 T cell receptor beta chains listed below, sequenced in a study of cytomegalovirus exposure and HLA in healthy donors. 13 Jbeta primers and 60 Vbeta primers were used for the PCR. Clones were read by immunoSEQ multiplex PCR, and TCRdb kept only the in-frame ones, dropping some. The top ten hold more than 1.5% of the sample, which has 130,000 or so clones, approximately 84% seen once. Sample: PBMCs. The receptors shown here come from a woman between 40 and 50 years old in good health and CMV-seronegative.

The chain has TRBV10-3 and TRBJ2-6; 10 positions agree with TRBD1. Germline V CDR1 and CDR2: ENHRY, SYGVKD. The CDR3 sequence is 21 residues long. J lost 0 bases, V lost 3 bases, and 14 bases had no gene match. CDR3: CAISDPDMRTGGASGANVLTF. The CDR3, as DNA: TGTGCCATCAGTGATCCCGATATGAGGACAGGGGGAGCCTCTGGGGCCAACGTCCTGACTTTC.

This chain links TRBV5-1 with TRBJ2-3; 7 bases are a match to TRBD2. This CDR3 has 15 residues. The V gene's germline CDR1 is SGHRS and CDR2 YFSETQ. Unmatched junction bases numbered 6, after V lost 1 base and J lost 4 bases. The CDR3 DNA reads TGCGCCAGCAGCTTGTTTAAGCGGGATGCAGATACGCAGTATTTT. This sequence encodes CASSLFKRDADTQYF.

This rearrangement joins TRBV4-2 to TRBJ1-2; possible D gene TRBD1, 5 bases. Germline loops: CDR1 LGHNA, CDR2 YNFKEQ. This CDR3 has 22 residues. Trimming took 1 base from V and 1 from J, leaving 31 bases between them. Written as DNA, the CDR3 is TGTGCCAGCAGCCAAGGCGGCCAGGGTGGCCTTACTTCGGGACTAAATAACTATGGCTACACCTTC. It codes for CASSQGGQGGLTSGLNNYGYTF.

The chain couples TRBV7-3 to TRBJ1-1; TRBD1 might be the D (5 bases). CDR3 length equals 13 residues. CDR1 is SGHTA, CDR2 FQGTGA, per germline. The ends were cut back, 4 bases at V and 3 bases at J, with 9 bases in the middle. In DNA, the CDR3 is TGTGCCAGCAGCTCGACAGTCCACACTGAAGCTTTCTTT. This sequence encodes CASSSTVHTEAFF.

J is TRBJ1-2 and V is TRBV28; TRBD1 agrees at 7 bases. The CDR3 is made up of 13 amino acids. V shed 5 bases and J 2 bases; nucleotides not matched to a gene: 2. Germline V gene data show CDR1 as MDHEN and CDR2 as SYDVKM. The CDR3 sequence: CASSTTGNYGYTF. The CDR3, as DNA: TGTGCCAGCAGTACGACAGGGAACTATGGCTACACCTTC.

The table lists this clone with a few counts. The chain uses TRBV11-2 and TRBJ2-3, with D possibly matching TRBD1 (6 bases). The CDR3 runs to 12 residues. Germline assignment: CDR1 SGHAT and CDR2 FQNNGV. The ends were cut back, 6 bases at V and 6 bases at J, with 10 bases in the middle. The CDR3 nucleotides are TGTGCCAGCAGTTACGACAGGGATACGCAGTATTTT. Translated, it gives CASSYDRDTQYF.

The chain carries TRBV2 and TRBJ2-1; TRBD2 aligns across 7 bases. Looked up from germline, CDR1 is SNHLY and CDR2 is FYNNEI. This CDR3 region has 14 residues. Losses at the gene ends were 6 bases for V and 0 bases for J; bases not matched to a gene: 2. The CDR3 bases are TGTGCCAGCAGCGGGAGGCGCTCCTACAATGAGCAGTTCTTC. Residues: CASSGRRSYNEQFF.

V usage is TRBV29-1 and J usage is TRBJ2-1, with TRBD1 identical over 7 bases. The trim removed 7 bases at V and 3 bases at J, leaving 6 bases unmatched. The CDR3 extends over 13 amino acids. From germline, CDR1 is SQVTM and CDR2 ANQGSEA. Here the CDR3 reads CSAPRQGYNEQFF. In DNA form, the CDR3 reads TGCAGCGCCCCCAGACAGGGCTACAATGAGCAGTTCTTC.